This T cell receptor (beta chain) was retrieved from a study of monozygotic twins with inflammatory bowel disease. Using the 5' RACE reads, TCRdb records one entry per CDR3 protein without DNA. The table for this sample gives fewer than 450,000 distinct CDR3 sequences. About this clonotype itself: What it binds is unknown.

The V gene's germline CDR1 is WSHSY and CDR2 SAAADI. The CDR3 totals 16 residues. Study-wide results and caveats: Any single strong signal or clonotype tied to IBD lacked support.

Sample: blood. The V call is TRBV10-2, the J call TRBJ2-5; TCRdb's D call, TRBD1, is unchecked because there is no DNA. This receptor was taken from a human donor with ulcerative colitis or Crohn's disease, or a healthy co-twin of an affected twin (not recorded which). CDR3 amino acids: CASREGTGDIQETQYF.